A selection of T cell receptor beta chains follows, all from one sample in a study of Tregs in tolerant kidney transplant recipients. TCRdb's copy holds only in-frame clones and misses some; the assay was immunoSEQ multiplex PCR. The sample carries 70,000 to 95,000 clones, 85% to 95% recorded once. The starting material was Tregs from blood, obtained before the transplant. Receptor source: a human donor who received a combined kidney and bone marrow transplant. Each CDR3 is given with its conserved first and last residue. The D gene is left open where the match is weak. Rows give clone size only sometimes, using once, few, many, or a class for an expanded clone.

clone_size cdr3_length j_call d_call v_call cdr3_aa cdr3_nt
once 13 TRBJ1-1 NA TRBV11-3 CASSLPRGSKAFF TGTGCCAGCAGCTTACCCAGGGGATCCAAAGCTTTCTTT
NA 18 TRBJ2-1 TRBD1 TRBV7-3 CASSLSGAGGFSYNEQFF TGTGCCAGCAGCTTAAGCGGTGCAGGGGGCTTCTCCTACAATGAGCAGTTCTTC
NA 13 TRBJ2-7 TRBD1 TRBV28 CASWDRGHYEQYF TGTGCCAGCTGGGACAGGGGACACTACGAGCAGTACTTC
NA 16 TRBJ2-3 TRBD2 TRBV7-2 CASSLVGGGGTDTQYF TGTGCCAGCAGCTTAGTGGGGGGAGGGGGCACAGATACGCAGTATTTT
NA 14 TRBJ2-2 NA TRBV2 CASRGGRNTGELFF TGTGCCAGCAGGGGGGGTAGGAACACCGGGGAGCTGTTTTTT
NA 17 TRBJ2-2 NA TRBV19 CASSIGQGAGAIGELFF TGTGCCAGTAGTATAGGGCAGGGCGCGGGCGCAATCGGGGAGCTGTTTTTT
NA 13 TRBJ2-5 NA TRBV11-3 CASSLAQKETQYF TGTGCCAGCAGCTTAGCACAGAAAGAGACCCAGTACTTC
NA 20 TRBJ1-3 NA TRBV7-8 CASSLERQRNWASSGNTIYF TGTGCCAGCAGCTTGGAGCGACAAAGAAATTGGGCCAGCTCTGGAAACACCATATATTTT
once 11 TRBJ2-1 TRBD2 TRBV20-1 CSARLLAEQFF TGCAGTGCTAGACTACTAGCGGAGCAGTTCTTC
NA 16 TRBJ2-7 NA TRBV10-2 CASSEFRGFSSYEQYF TGCGCCAGCAGTGAATTTCGGGGGTTCAGCTCCTACGAGCAGTACTTC
NA 16 TRBJ2-5 TRBD2 TRBV5-1 CASSLAGGTRVGTQYF TGCGCCAGCAGCCTAGCGGGAGGGACTAGAGTGGGGACCCAGTACTTC
NA 15 TRBJ2-7 TRBD1 TRBV13 CASSLGDRAISEQYF TGTGCCAGCAGTCTAGGGGACAGGGCGATTAGCGAGCAGTACTTC
NA 11 TRBJ2-3 NA TRBV10-3 CAISLTDTQYF TGTGCCATCAGCCTCACAGATACGCAGTATTTT
NA 15 TRBJ2-7 NA TRBV5-1 CASRIGLGGGYEQYF TGCGCCAGCAGAATAGGTCTTGGGGGCGGGTACGAGCAGTACTTC
NA 15 TRBJ2-7 NA TRBV5-1 CASSSGVEGIYEQYF TGCGCCAGCAGCTCGGGGGTAGAGGGAATCTACGAGCAGTACTTC
NA 15 TRBJ1-4 NA TRBV29-1 CSAGQTVKGNEKLFF TGCAGCGCCGGACAGACCGTCAAGGGTAATGAAAAACTGTTTTTT
NA 12 TRBJ2-7 NA TRBV7-2 CASSPSPYEQYF TGTGCCAGCAGCCCAAGCCCCTACGAGCAGTACTTC
NA 14 TRBJ1-5 TRBD1 TRBV2 CASSETGGRQPQHF TGTGCCAGCAGTGAAACAGGGGGTAGACAGCCCCAGCATTTT
NA 13 TRBJ1-1 TRBD1 TRBV6-5 CASSRDRYTEAFF TGTGCCAGCAGTAGGGACAGGTACACTGAAGCTTTCTTT
NA 14 TRBJ2-7 TRBD2 TRBV19 CASSPRGGSYEQYF TGTGCCAGTAGTCCGCGCGGGGGTTCCTACGAGCAGTACTTC
NA 11 TRBJ2-7 NA TRBV28 CASIPSHEQYF TGTGCCAGCATCCCCTCGCACGAGCAGTACTTC
NA 12 TRBJ2-5 NA TRBV5-1 CASSRSGETQYF TGCGCCAGCAGTAGGTCGGGAGAGACCCAGTACTTC
NA 13 TRBJ1-3 NA TRBV4-1 CASSQDLGDTIYF TGCGCCAGCAGCCAAGATTTGGGGGACACCATATATTTT
NA 16 TRBJ2-1 TRBD1 TRBV5-8 CASSFGRGQSYNEQFF TGTGCCAGCAGCTTTGGTAGGGGACAGTCCTACAATGAGCAGTTCTTC
NA 11 TRBJ2-5 NA TRBV2 CASSVLETQYF TGTGCCAGCAGTGTCCTGGAGACCCAGTACTTC
NA 15 TRBJ2-3 TRBD2 TRBV18 CASSPRRGGIDTQYF TGTGCCAGCTCACCACGTAGGGGAGGGATAGATACGCAGTATTTT
NA 12 TRBJ2-5 NA TRBV7-9 CASSLQGETQYF TGTGCCAGCAGCCTACAAGGAGAGACCCAGTACTTC
NA 15 TRBJ2-2 TRBD2 TRBV28 CASSPSGVGTGELFF TGTGCCAGCAGTCCCAGCGGGGTAGGCACCGGGGAGCTGTTTTTT
NA 13 TRBJ1-4 TRBD1 TRBV5-1 CASRKGANEKLFF TGCGCCAGCAGGAAGGGGGCCAATGAAAAACTGTTTTTT
once 15 TRBJ1-1 NA TRBV4-3 CASSQGGRMNTEAFF TGCGCCAGCAGCCAAGGTGGCCGGATGAACACTGAAGCTTTCTTT
NA 16 TRBJ2-7 TRBD1 TRBV19 CASSIQFSGTGYEQYF TGTGCCAGTAGTATTCAATTTTCCGGGACAGGCTACGAGCAGTACTTC
NA 14 TRBJ1-6 TRBD1 TRBV5-4 CASSLVDRNSPLHF TGTGCCAGCAGCTTGGTGGACAGGAATTCACCCCTCCACTTT
NA 14 TRBJ2-7 TRBD2 TRBV2 CASKGLAGGYEQYF TGTGCCAGCAAGGGACTAGCGGGAGGATACGAGCAGTACTTC
NA 14 TRBJ2-7 TRBD1 TRBV5-1 CASSLGDSYYEQYF TGCGCCAGCAGCTTGGGGGACAGCTACTACGAGCAGTACTTC
NA 21 TRBJ1-3 NA TRBV21-1 CASSKLPDREPAEEVRNTIYF TGTGCCAGCAGCAAACTTCCGGACAGGGAACCCGCTGAGGAGGTCCGAAACACCATATATTTT